This T cell receptor (beta chain) was identified during a study of OX40 agonist ivuxolimab in advanced cancers. Regarding the research as a whole: Ivuxolimab was a fully human IgG2 agonistic monoclonal antibody targeting the costimulatory receptor OX40 (CD134). Intravenous ivuxolimab was administered to patients every 2 weeks at six dose levels: 0.01, 0.1, 0.3, 1.5, 3 and 10 mg/kg. Among the roughly 54 dose-escalation patients, some 20 had hepatocellular carcinoma, approximately 15 melanoma, 9 renal cell carcinoma and 9 head and neck cancer. A male proportion of roughly 80% and a mean age of 60 years, ranging from about 23 to 79, were recorded for the dose-escalation cohort. Prior anti-PD-1, anti-PD-L1 or anti-CTLA-4 therapy was permitted, and checkpoint inhibitors had been received by less than 45% of dose-escalation patients. Three dose-escalation patients achieved partial responses, one with hepatocellular carcinoma and two with cutaneous melanoma. Peripheral TCRbeta sequencing aimed to test whether ivuxolimab altered TCR sequence diversity and caused clonal T-cell expansion. The monotherapy dose-escalation portion (N ≈ 56 patients) of the phase I ivuxolimab trial is reported in the paper.

Results the study describes overall, beyond this receptor: The antigen specificity of the clonally expanded peripheral T cells was not determined. Low levels of normalized T-cell clonal expansion were also seen in some patients who did not respond. Clonal expansion of both CD4+ and CD8+ blood T cells was observed from baseline to week 6 at doses 0.1 to 3.0 mg/kg. After ivuxolimab, expanded clones were on average more numerous among CD8+ T cells than among CD4+ T cells. In the 0.1-3.0 mg/kg groups, partial responders were among the patients with the lowest normalized peripheral clonal expansion, particularly in CD8+ T cells.

V is pared back by 3 bases and J by 2 bases, with 12 bases lying between the germline termini. CDR1 and CDR2, looked up from the germline V gene (reference sequence), are SGHKS and YYEKEE. The CDR3 holds 15 amino acids from the cysteine to the phenylalanine. Kept here is only the CDR3 DNA, which spans 45 bases and is read in frame from base 1. Worth noting for this clone: The specificity of this receptor is unknown. One base away there is no much larger clone; base qualities are not given.

To sequence the TCRbeta CDR3 region, genomic DNA was isolated from the sorted cells. The immunoSEQ Assay was used to sequence the TCRbeta CDR3 regions. Not all clones reach the TCRdb copy of this immuneACCESS table, which keeps in-frame sequences only. Checked studies attribute under half of the gap to unresolved V genes and leave the rest unexplained. This sample comprises about 36,000 clones, about 81% of them detected only once. The top ten constitute about a fifth of the sample. The trial excluded patients who had a history of autoimmune disease or who were on systemic immunosuppression. Peripheral blood for TCR sequencing was drawn from every dose cohort at baseline, at cycle 4 day 1 and at cycle 7 day 1. The samples were drawn from a first-in-human, open-label, multicenter phase I dose-escalation trial of ivuxolimab. Adults with locally advanced or metastatic melanoma, renal cell, hepatocellular, or head and neck squamous cell carcinoma were enrolled in the trial. Before TCR sequencing, CD4+ and CD8+ T cells were separately sorted from peripheral blood.

The sequence was obtained from an adult with an advanced solid tumor such as melanoma, head and neck, liver or kidney cancer. This specimen consisted of CD4+ or CD8+ T cells sorted from blood, obtained in a trial of the OX40 agonist ivuxolimab. The receptor chain draws on TRBV5-5 and TRBJ1-5, with TRBD1 perhaps the D gene, on 5 matching bases. CDR3 protein: CASSSLGTGNQPQHF. The bases are TGTGCCAGCAGCTCACTGGGGACGGGCAATCAGCCCCAGCATTTT.